A selection of T cell receptor beta chains follows, all from one sample in a study of regulatory T cells in long-lasting Graves disease. TCRdb re-called the multiplex PCR reads through MiXCR, storing one row per CDR3 protein. The repertoire has 380,000 or so distinct CDR3 sequences, 16% of them found once; the top ten carry just over 20%. These records were also assigned to another study, of T cells in Graves' hyperthyroidism and ophthalmopathy.

The sequencing here drew on peripheral blood mononuclear cells (PBMCs), taken at new diagnosis, from a patient treated with antithyroid drugs. The receptors come from a woman aged 18-29 years with Graves disease. Both conserved end residues are part of each CDR3. Each record gives: D gene, V gene, J gene, clone size, CDR3 protein, CDR3 DNA. The D gene is left open where the match is weak. The size entry is marked missing in some rows and otherwise reads once, few, many or a size class.

D: TRBD2; V: TRBV5-1; J: TRBJ2-7; size: many; CDR3: CASSLGDTSEPYEQYF; DNA: TGCGCCAGCAGCTTGGGCGACACTAGCGAGCCCTACGAGCAGTACTTC
D: -; V: TRBV6-1; J: TRBJ2-6; size: few; CDR3: CANGGSLGANVLTF; DNA: TGTGCCAATGGTGGCTCTCTTGGGGCCAACGTCCTGACTTTC
D: -; V: TRBV2; J: TRBJ2-7; size: many; CDR3: CASSEGAGSYEQYF; DNA: TGTGCCAGCAGTGAAGGAGCTGGCTCCTACGAGCAGTACTTC
D: -; V: TRBV3-1; J: TRBJ2-5; size: many; CDR3: CASSLGWGESSETQYF; DNA: TGTGCCAGCAGCCTCGGATGGGGGGAGTCCTCGGAGACCCAGTACTTC
D: -; V: TRBV5-1; J: TRBJ1-1; size: few; CDR3: CASSDFWGDEAFF; DNA: TGCGCCAGCAGTGACTTTTGGGGCGACGAAGCTTTCTTT
D: -; V: TRBV10-3; J: TRBJ2-3; size: -; CDR3: CAISEGGGPTDTQYF; DNA: TGTGCCATCAGTGAAGGGGGAGGGCCAACAGATACGCAGTATTTT
D: TRBD2; V: TRBV6-2/TRBV6-3; J: TRBJ2-3; size: -; CDR3: CASSEWISGGRTDTQYF; DNA: TGTGCCAGCAGTGAATGGATTAGCGGGGGACGCACAGATACGCAGTATTTT
D: -; V: TRBV28; J: TRBJ1-1; size: many; CDR3: CASRPPLNREAFF; DNA: TGTGCCAGCCGGCCTCCCTTAAACAGGGAAGCTTTCTTT
D: TRBD1; V: TRBV7-2; J: TRBJ1-6; size: few; CDR3: CASSFDRAFHF; DNA: TGTGCCAGCAGCTTTGACAGGGCTTTCCACTTT
D: TRBD1; V: TRBV27; J: TRBJ1-2; size: -; CDR3: CASSSRPGQGTGYTF; DNA: TGTGCCAGCAGTTCCCGACCAGGACAGGGAACGGGCTACACCTTC
D: TRBD2; V: TRBV30; J: TRBJ2-2; size: many; CDR3: CAWSVHSSGSRELFF; DNA: TGTGCCTGGAGTGTACATTCTAGCGGGAGTCGGGAGCTGTTTTTT
D: -; V: TRBV18; J: TRBJ2-7; size: many; CDR3: CASSPLTGRAYEQYF; DNA: TGTGCCAGCTCACCACTAACGGGACGAGCTTACGAGCAGTACTTC
D: TRBD2; V: TRBV20-1; J: TRBJ2-7; size: -; CDR3: CSATGLAGGENEQYF; DNA: TGCAGTGCAACCGGACTAGCGGGGGGCGAAAACGAGCAGTACTTC
D: TRBD1; V: TRBV19; J: TRBJ1-5; size: -; CDR3: CASSPRDRDLGNQPQHF; DNA: TGTGCCAGTAGTCCCCGGGACAGGGATCTTGGCAATCAGCCCCAGCATTTT
D: TRBD2; V: TRBV9; J: TRBJ2-5; size: -; CDR3: CASSQSQRGGYQETQYF; DNA: TGTGCCAGCAGCCAAAGCCAGCGGGGGGGGTACCAAGAGACCCAGTACTTC
D: TRBD1; V: TRBV5-5; J: TRBJ1-6; size: many; CDR3: CASSYDSTGIDSPLHF; DNA: TGTGCCAGCAGCTACGATTCGACAGGGATTGATTCACCCCTCCACTTT
D: TRBD1; V: TRBV28; J: TRBJ2-7; size: many; CDR3: CASTSLFRDRGRLGTFGTYEQYF; DNA: TGTGCCAGCACCTCCTTATTCCGGGACAGGGGCCGGTTGGGAACGTTCGGAACCTACGAGCAGTACTTC
D: -; V: TRBV5-1; J: TRBJ1-6; size: -; CDR3: CASSLQGDAYNSPLHF; DNA: TGCGCCAGCAGCTTGCAAGGGGACGCCTATAATTCACCCCTCCACTTT
D: -; V: TRBV12-3/TRBV12-4; J: TRBJ1-2; size: few; CDR3: CASSSPYTF; DNA: TGTGCCAGCAGTTCCCCCTACACCTTC
D: -; V: TRBV5-6; J: TRBJ1-4; size: few; CDR3: CASTSIGDNEKLFF; DNA: TGTGCCAGCACCTCAATCGGGGATAATGAAAAACTGTTTTTT
D: -; V: TRBV6-1; J: TRBJ1-2; size: many; CDR3: CASRIDLNYGYTF; DNA: TGTGCCAGCAGGATAGACTTGAACTATGGCTACACCTTC
D: -; V: TRBV9; J: TRBJ2-3; size: many; CDR3: CASSAGGRGSTDTQYF; DNA: TGTGCCAGCAGCGCTGGGGGCCGGGGGAGCACAGATACGCAGTATTTT
D: -; V: TRBV5-1; J: TRBJ1-1; size: many; CDR3: CASSRKTGNTEAFF; DNA: TGCGCCAGCAGCCGGAAGACAGGGAACACTGAAGCTTTCTTT
D: TRBD1; V: TRBV18; J: TRBJ2-6; size: many; CDR3: CASSPTPGQGFSGANVLTF; DNA: TGTGCCAGCTCACCAACCCCGGGACAGGGGTTCTCTGGGGCCAACGTCCTGACTTTC
D: TRBD1; V: TRBV7-8; J: TRBJ1-5; size: many; CDR3: CASSTRTGERNQPQHF; DNA: TGTGCCAGCAGCACGCGGACAGGGGAAAGAAATCAGCCCCAGCATTTT
D: -; V: TRBV5-1; J: TRBJ2-7; size: many; CDR3: CASSLGPKGYEQYF; DNA: TGTGCCAGCAGCTTGGGGCCGAAGGGCTACGAGCAGTACTTC
D: -; V: TRBV20-1; J: TRBJ1-5; size: -; CDR3: CSAREGVLEAQHF; DNA: TGCAGTGCTAGAGAGGGGGTGCTTGAAGCCCAGCATTTT
D: TRBD2; V: TRBV11-2; J: TRBJ2-7; size: many; CDR3: CASSLEPGLPYEQYF; DNA: TGTGCCAGCAGCTTAGAGCCGGGACTACCCTACGAGCAGTACTTC
D: TRBD2; V: TRBV6-1; J: TRBJ2-1; size: many; CDR3: CASTGIAGGNNEQFF; DNA: TGTGCCAGCACGGGGATAGCGGGGGGCAACAATGAGCAGTTCTTC
D: -; V: TRBV20-1; J: TRBJ2-7; size: many; CDR3: CSASQTGSYEQYF; DNA: TGCAGTGCTAGCCAGACAGGTTCCTACGAGCAGTACTTC
D: -; V: TRBV3-1; J: TRBJ1-1; size: many; CDR3: CASSQTGGNTEAFF; DNA: TGCGCCAGCAGCCAGACGGGAGGGAACACTGAAGCTTTCTTT
D: -; V: TRBV10-1; J: TRBJ2-7; size: -; CDR3: CASSQIVTAGQYF; DNA: TGCGCCAGCAGTCAAATAGTCACCGCCGGGCAGTACTTC
D: TRBD2; V: TRBV5-5; J: TRBJ2-5; size: -; CDR3: CASSLWVTSGAEETQYF; DNA: TGTGCCAGCAGCTTGTGGGTAACTAGCGGAGCAGAAGAGACCCAGTACTTC
D: TRBD1; V: TRBV20-1; J: TRBJ1-5; size: -; CDR3: CSARDRGRGNQPQHF; DNA: TGCAGTGCTAGGGACAGGGGGCGAGGGAATCAGCCCCAGCATTTT
D: TRBD2; V: TRBV30; J: TRBJ2-3; size: many; CDR3: CAWSRVAGGGTDTQYF; DNA: TGTGCCTGGAGTAGAGTAGCGGGAGGGGGCACAGATACGCAGTATTTT
D: -; V: TRBV7-2; J: TRBJ2-5; size: many; CDR3: CASSYQQGGETQYF; DNA: TGTGCCAGCAGCTATCAGCAGGGGGGAGAGACCCAGTACTTC
D: TRBD1; V: TRBV29-1; J: TRBJ2-7; size: many; CDR3: CSARDRERYEQYF; DNA: TGCAGCGCCCGGGACAGGGAAAGGTACGAGCAGTACTTC
D: -; V: TRBV5-8; J: TRBJ1-2; size: -; CDR3: CASSLLYGYTF; DNA: TGTGCCAGCAGCTTGCTTTATGGCTACACCTTC
D: TRBD1; V: TRBV10-3; J: TRBJ2-7; size: many; CDR3: CAISPGGRGYEQYF; DNA: TGTGCCATCAGCCCAGGGGGCAGGGGCTACGAGCAGTACTTC
D: TRBD1; V: TRBV29-1; J: TRBJ2-7; size: -; CDR3: CSVEEGQGTYEQYF; DNA: TGCAGCGTTGAAGAGGGACAGGGTACCTACGAGCAGTACTTC
D: -; V: TRBV18; J: TRBJ2-5; size: many; CDR3: CASSPNEETQYF; DNA: TGTGCCAGCTCACCAAATGAAGAGACCCAGTACTTC
D: -; V: TRBV4-1; J: TRBJ2-3; size: -; CDR3: CASSQDLETGFTDTQYF; DNA: TGCGCCAGCAGCCAAGATCTTGAAACAGGGTTCACAGATACGCAGTATTTT
D: TRBD2; V: TRBV11-3; J: TRBJ2-2; size: many; CDR3: CASSPLAGATGELFF; DNA: TGTGCCAGCAGCCCACTAGCGGGAGCCACCGGGGAGCTGTTTTTT
D: -; V: TRBV2; J: TRBJ1-5; size: -; CDR3: CASSERGQRQPQHF; DNA: TGTGCCAGCAGTGAACGAGGGCAGCGTCAGCCCCAGCATTTT
D: -; V: TRBV2; J: TRBJ2-1; size: -; CDR3: CASSESPKVGGIEQFF; DNA: TGTGCCAGCAGTGAAAGCCCCAAGGTTGGGGGGATCGAGCAGTTCTTC
D: TRBD2; V: TRBV10-3; J: TRBJ2-3; size: many; CDR3: CAIFGGGRDTQYF; DNA: TGTGCCATCTTTGGGGGAGGGCGTGATACGCAGTATTTT
D: -; V: TRBV5-1; J: TRBJ1-1; size: few; CDR3: CVSSLESYSGTEAFF; DNA: TGCGTCAGCAGCTTGGAGTCTTACAGCGGCACTGAAGCTTTCTTT
D: TRBD2; V: TRBV5-6; J: TRBJ2-3; size: many; CDR3: CASSPVGREMTDTQYF; DNA: TGTGCCAGCAGCCCAGTGGGGCGGGAGATGACAGATACGCAGTATTTT
D: -; V: TRBV3-1; J: TRBJ1-4; size: many; CDR3: CASSQGEGGAGEKLFF; DNA: TGTGCCAGCAGCCAAGGGGAAGGGGGAGCAGGTGAAAAACTGTTTTTT
D: -; V: TRBV12-3/TRBV12-4; J: TRBJ2-2; size: many; CDR3: CASSFGHNTGELFF; DNA: TGTGCCAGCAGTTTTGGGCATAACACCGGGGAGCTGTTTTTT